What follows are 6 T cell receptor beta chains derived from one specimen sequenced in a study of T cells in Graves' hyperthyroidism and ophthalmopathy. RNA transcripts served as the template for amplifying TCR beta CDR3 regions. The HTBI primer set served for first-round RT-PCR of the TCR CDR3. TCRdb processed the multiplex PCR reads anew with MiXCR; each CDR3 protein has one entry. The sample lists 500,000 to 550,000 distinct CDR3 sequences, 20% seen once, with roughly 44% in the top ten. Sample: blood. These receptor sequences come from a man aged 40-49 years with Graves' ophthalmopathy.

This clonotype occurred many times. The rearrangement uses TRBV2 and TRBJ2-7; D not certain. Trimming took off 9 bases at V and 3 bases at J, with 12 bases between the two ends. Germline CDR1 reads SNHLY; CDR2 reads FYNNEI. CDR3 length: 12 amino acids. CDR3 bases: TGTGCCAGTTCGGACGGGTTCTACGAGCAGTACTTC. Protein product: CASSDGFYEQYF.

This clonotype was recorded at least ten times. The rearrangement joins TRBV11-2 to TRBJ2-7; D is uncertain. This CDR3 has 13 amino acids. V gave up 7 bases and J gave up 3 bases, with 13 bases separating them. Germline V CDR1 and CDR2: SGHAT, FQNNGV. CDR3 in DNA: TGTGCCAGCACCAGTGGGCCTTACTACGAGCAGTACTTC. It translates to CASTSGPYYEQYF.

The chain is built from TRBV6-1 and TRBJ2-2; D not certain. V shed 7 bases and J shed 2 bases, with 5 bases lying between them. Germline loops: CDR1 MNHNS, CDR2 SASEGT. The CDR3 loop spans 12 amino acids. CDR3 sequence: CASNQNTGELFF. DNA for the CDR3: TGTGCCAGCAATCAAAACACCGGGGAGCTGTTTTTT.

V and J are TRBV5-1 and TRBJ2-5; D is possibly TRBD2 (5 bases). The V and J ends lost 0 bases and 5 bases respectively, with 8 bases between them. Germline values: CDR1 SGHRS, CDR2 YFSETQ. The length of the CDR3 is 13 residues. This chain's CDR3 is CASSLEGSETQYF. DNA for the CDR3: TGCGCCAGCAGCTTGGAAGGGAGCGAGACCCAGTACTTC.

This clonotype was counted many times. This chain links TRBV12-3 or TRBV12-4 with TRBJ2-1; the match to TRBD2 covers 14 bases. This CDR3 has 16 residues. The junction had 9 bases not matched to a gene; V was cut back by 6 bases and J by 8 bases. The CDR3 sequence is CASSRLAGGLADEQFF. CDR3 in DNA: TGTGCCAGCAGCCGACTAGCGGGGGGGCTTGCCGATGAGCAGTTCTTC.

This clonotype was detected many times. As DNA, the CDR3 is TGTGCCAGCAGTGAACAGCGGACTAGCACAGATACGCAGTATTTT. Protein product: CASSEQRTSTDTQYF. The chain couples TRBV6-1 to TRBJ2-3; weak D call: TRBD2 (5 bases). V lost 2 bases and J lost 0, with 9 bases in between. The CDR3 runs to 15 residues. Germline V CDR1 and CDR2: MNHNS, SASEGT.